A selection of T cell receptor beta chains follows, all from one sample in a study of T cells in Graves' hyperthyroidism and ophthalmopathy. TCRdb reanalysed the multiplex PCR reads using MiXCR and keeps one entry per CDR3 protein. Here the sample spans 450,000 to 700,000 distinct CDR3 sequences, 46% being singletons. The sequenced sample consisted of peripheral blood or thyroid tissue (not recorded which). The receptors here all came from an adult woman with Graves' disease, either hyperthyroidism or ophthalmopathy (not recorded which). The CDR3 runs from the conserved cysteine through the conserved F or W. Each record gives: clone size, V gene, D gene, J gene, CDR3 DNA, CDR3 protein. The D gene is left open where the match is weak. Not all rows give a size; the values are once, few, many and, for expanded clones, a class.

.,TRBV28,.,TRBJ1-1,TGTGCCAGCAGTTTGATACTGACAGGCCGATCTTTCTTT,CASSLILTGRSFF
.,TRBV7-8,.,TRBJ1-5,TGTGCCAGCAGCTTAGGGTGGGCAGGCAATCAGCCCCAGCATTTT,CASSLGWAGNQPQHF
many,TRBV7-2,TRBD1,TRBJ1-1,TGTGCCAGCAGCCAAGGGGGCCTGAACACTGAAGCTTTCTTT,CASSQGGLNTEAFF
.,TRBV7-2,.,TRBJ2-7,TGTGCCAGCAGCACGGGACTCCCCCTCGAGCAGTACTTC,CASSTGLPLEQYF
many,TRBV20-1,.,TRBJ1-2,TGCAGTCGCCCCGAACGGACCTATGGCTACACCTTC,CSRPERTYGYTF
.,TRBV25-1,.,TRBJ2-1,TGTGCCAGCAGTGAAGGGGCGAGCTCCTACAATGAGCAGTTCTTC,CASSEGASSYNEQFF
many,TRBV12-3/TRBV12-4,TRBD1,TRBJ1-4,TGTGCCAGCAGAACAGGGGAGGGAAAACTGTTTTTT,CASRTGEGKLFF
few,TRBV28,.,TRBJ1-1,TGTGCCAGCAGTCTAGCGGACACTGTGAAGAACACTGAAGCTTTCTTT,CASSLADTVKNTEAFF
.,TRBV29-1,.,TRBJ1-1,TGCAGCGTCAGAGAGGGGGGCAGGGACGCTGAAGCTTTCTTT,CSVREGGRDAEAFF
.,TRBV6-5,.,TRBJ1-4,TGTGCCAGCAGTTCCCGGGGGGACGGTGAAAAACTGTTTTTT,CASSSRGDGEKLFF
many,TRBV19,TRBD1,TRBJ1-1,TGTGCCAGTAGTATAGCTTCGGGTCGACAGGGGGAAGCTTTCTTT,CASSIASGRQGEAFF
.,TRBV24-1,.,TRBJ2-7,TGTGCCACCAGTGATTCGCGGTCTGGCGACGAGCAGTACTTC,CATSDSRSGDEQYF
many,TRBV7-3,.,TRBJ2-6,TGTGCCAGCAGCTTTATAAGAGGGGCTGCTGGGGCCAACGTCCTGACTTTC,CASSFIRGAAGANVLTF
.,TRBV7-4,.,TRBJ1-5,TGTGCCAGCAGCGAGGGGTTCGATCAGCCCCAGCATTTT,CASSEGFDQPQHF
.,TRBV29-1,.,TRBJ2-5,TGCAGCGTTGGGGGGGCAGGGCAAGGGACCCAGTACTTC,CSVGGAGQGTQYF
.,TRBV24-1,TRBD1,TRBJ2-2,TGTGCCACCAGTGATCCCACCGGGACAGGGGTCACCGGGGAGCTGTTTTTT,CATSDPTGTGVTGELFF
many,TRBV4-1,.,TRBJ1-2,TGCGCCAGCAGTTCGGGGAGGGCTGGGGGCTACACCTTC,CASSSGRAGGYTF
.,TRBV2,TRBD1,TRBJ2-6,TGTGCCAGCAGTGGTGGCCCGGGACAGGGTATCTCTGGGGCCAACGTCCTGACTTTC,CASSGGPGQGISGANVLTF
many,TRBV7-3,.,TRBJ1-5,TGTGCCAGCAGCTTAACGTATGGGCAGCCCCAGCATTTT,CASSLTYGQPQHF
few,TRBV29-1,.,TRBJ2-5,TGCAGCGTTGAATCCGGGCCAGGGGAGACCCAGTACTTC,CSVESGPGETQYF
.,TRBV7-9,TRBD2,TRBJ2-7,TGTGCCAGCAGCCTTCCTTTGGGGGGGGTCCTTTTTTACGAGCAGTACTTC,CASSLPLGGVLFYEQYF
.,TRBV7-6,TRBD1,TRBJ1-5,TGTGCCAGCAGCATGAGCGGGAGGGACAGCCATCAGCCCCAGCATTTT,CASSMSGRDSHQPQHF
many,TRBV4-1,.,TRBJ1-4,TGCGCCAGCAGCCAAGTCCCCGGGGTTGATGAAAAACTGTTTTTT,CASSQVPGVDEKLFF
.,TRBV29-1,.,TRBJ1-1,TGCAGCGTTGAAGATAGTCAAGGGATCACTGAAGCTTTCTTT,CSVEDSQGITEAFF